Listed below are T cell receptor beta chains from one sample, sequenced in a study of shared clonotypes between healthy human individuals. Libraries were prepared by immunoSEQ multiplex PCR; TCRdb keeps only in-frame clonotypes and omits some of them. The sample yields roughly 570,000 clones, 95% to 98% seen once. Sequenced input: naive CD8+ T cells sorted from blood. The receptor source for this set is a man aged 25-45 years in good health. Both conserved end residues are part of each CDR3. Fields, in order: V gene, clone size, D gene, J gene, CDR3 protein, CDR3 DNA. A D gene is named only where the DNA matches it firmly. Expanded clones get a size class; other rows say once, few or many, or leave the size out.

v_call: TRBV28
clone_size: NA
d_call: NA
j_call: TRBJ2-7
cdr3_aa: CASSLTLYEQYF
cdr3_nt: TGTGCCAGCAGTTTAACTCTCTACGAGCAGTACTTC

v_call: TRBV7-9
clone_size: NA
d_call: TRBD1
j_call: TRBJ1-3
cdr3_aa: CASSLSPRDSGNTIYF
cdr3_nt: TGTGCCAGCAGCCTTAGCCCCCGGGACAGTGGAAACACCATATATTTT

v_call: TRBV5-1
clone_size: NA
d_call: NA
j_call: TRBJ1-1
cdr3_aa: CASSPEVWENTEAFF
cdr3_nt: TGCGCCAGCAGCCCCGAAGTGTGGGAGAACACTGAAGCTTTCTTT

v_call: TRBV4-1
clone_size: NA
d_call: TRBD2
j_call: TRBJ2-3
cdr3_aa: CASSYGEGLAGADTQYF
cdr3_nt: TGCGCCAGCAGCTACGGGGAAGGGCTAGCGGGAGCGGATACGCAGTATTTT

v_call: TRBV5-1
clone_size: NA
d_call: NA
j_call: TRBJ2-3
cdr3_aa: CASSLRHGSTDTQYF
cdr3_nt: TGCGCCAGCAGCTTGAGGCACGGGAGCACAGATACGCAGTATTTT

v_call: TRBV15
clone_size: once
d_call: TRBD1
j_call: TRBJ2-1
cdr3_aa: CATSSPGTGWNEQFF
cdr3_nt: TGTGCCACCAGCAGTCCCGGGACAGGGTGGAATGAGCAGTTCTTC

v_call: TRBV7-3
clone_size: NA
d_call: NA
j_call: TRBJ2-4
cdr3_aa: CASSPVLAPLNIQYF
cdr3_nt: TGTGCCAGCAGCCCCGTACTAGCCCCCCTAAACATTCAGTACTTC

v_call: TRBV7-9
clone_size: once
d_call: NA
j_call: TRBJ2-7
cdr3_aa: CASSLVETEYEQYF
cdr3_nt: TGTGCCAGCAGCTTAGTAGAGACAGAGTACGAGCAGTACTTC

v_call: TRBV4-1
clone_size: NA
d_call: NA
j_call: TRBJ2-3
cdr3_aa: CASSKFGDADTQYF
cdr3_nt: TGCGCCAGCAGCAAGTTCGGAGATGCGGATACGCAGTATTTT

v_call: TRBV5-4
clone_size: NA
d_call: TRBD1
j_call: TRBJ2-7
cdr3_aa: CASSRPSGTDYEQYF
cdr3_nt: TGTGCCAGCAGCCGACCTTCCGGGACAGACTACGAGCAGTACTTC

v_call: TRBV27
clone_size: NA
d_call: TRBD1
j_call: TRBJ1-3
cdr3_aa: CASSSGQEAGNTIYF
cdr3_nt: TGTGCCAGCAGTTCGGGACAGGAGGCGGGAAACACCATATATTTT

v_call: TRBV19
clone_size: NA
d_call: NA
j_call: TRBJ1-4
cdr3_aa: CASSIRGLGTLEEKLFF
cdr3_nt: TGTGCCAGTAGTATACGTGGCCTGGGGACCCTGGAAGAAAAACTGTTTTTT

v_call: TRBV4-1
clone_size: NA
d_call: TRBD1
j_call: TRBJ1-5
cdr3_aa: CASSPRQGPGPQHF
cdr3_nt: TGCGCCAGCAGCCCTAGACAGGGCCCGGGGCCCCAGCATTTT

v_call: TRBV27
clone_size: NA
d_call: NA
j_call: TRBJ1-2
cdr3_aa: CASSLSAGGYGYTF
cdr3_nt: TGTGCCAGCAGTTTATCCGCAGGTGGCTATGGCTACACCTTC

v_call: TRBV27
clone_size: NA
d_call: NA
j_call: TRBJ2-3
cdr3_aa: CASSSRWGASTDTQYF
cdr3_nt: TGTGCCAGCAGTTCCCGTTGGGGGGCTAGCACAGATACGCAGTATTTT

v_call: TRBV5-6
clone_size: NA
d_call: NA
j_call: TRBJ2-5
cdr3_aa: CASSLSNRPQETQYF
cdr3_nt: TGTGCCAGCAGCTTGTCAAACAGGCCCCAAGAGACCCAGTACTTC

v_call: TRBV2
clone_size: NA
d_call: NA
j_call: TRBJ2-7
cdr3_aa: CASSGGRGEQYF
cdr3_nt: TGTGCCAGCAGTGGGGGAAGGGGCGAGCAGTACTTC

v_call: TRBV7-8
clone_size: NA
d_call: NA
j_call: TRBJ2-1
cdr3_aa: CASSLAPAHAYNEQFF
cdr3_nt: TGTGCCAGCAGCTTAGCGCCAGCGCACGCCTACAATGAGCAGTTCTTC

v_call: TRBV9
clone_size: NA
d_call: NA
j_call: TRBJ1-1
cdr3_aa: CASSVVGGRNPEAFF
cdr3_nt: TGTGCCAGCAGCGTAGTCGGGGGGCGCAACCCTGAAGCTTTCTTT

v_call: TRBV18
clone_size: NA
d_call: TRBD1
j_call: TRBJ2-7
cdr3_aa: CASSSDRGYEQYF
cdr3_nt: TGTGCCAGCTCATCGGACAGGGGTTACGAGCAGTACTTC

v_call: TRBV10-3
clone_size: NA
d_call: TRBD2
j_call: TRBJ2-2
cdr3_aa: CASWGSGRVGELFF
cdr3_nt: TGTGCCAGCTGGGGTAGCGGGAGGGTCGGGGAGCTGTTTTTT

v_call: TRBV4-1
clone_size: NA
d_call: NA
j_call: TRBJ2-1
cdr3_aa: CASSQGVRDYYNEQFF
cdr3_nt: TGCGCCAGCAGCCAAGGCGTCCGCGACTATTACAATGAGCAGTTCTTC

v_call: TRBV6-5
clone_size: NA
d_call: NA
j_call: TRBJ2-1
cdr3_aa: CASTSVSDEQFF
cdr3_nt: TGTGCCAGCACCTCGGTCTCGGATGAGCAGTTCTTC

v_call: TRBV7-9
clone_size: NA
d_call: NA
j_call: TRBJ2-1
cdr3_aa: CASSFSLAEHNEQFF
cdr3_nt: TGTGCCAGCAGCTTTAGTTTAGCGGAACACAATGAGCAGTTCTTC

v_call: TRBV7-9
clone_size: NA
d_call: NA
j_call: TRBJ2-1
cdr3_aa: CASSLGAYNEQFF
cdr3_nt: TGTGCCAGCAGCTTAGGGGCCTACAATGAGCAGTTCTTC

v_call: TRBV28
clone_size: NA
d_call: TRBD2
j_call: TRBJ2-7
cdr3_aa: CASSPGLAGGNEQYF
cdr3_nt: TGTGCCAGCAGTCCGGGACTAGCGGGAGGTAACGAGCAGTACTTC